This passage covers 20 T cell receptor beta chains from one sample sequenced in a study of T-cell memory formation after mild COVID-19. Via MiXCR, TCRdb re-called the 5' RACE reads, giving one row per CDR3 protein. The table lists hundreds of thousands of distinct CDR3 sequences, about a fifth of them singletons, with approximately 8.4% in the top ten. Sequenced sample: PBMCs or a T cell subset sorted from them (not recorded which). The receptors originated from an adult woman who had mild COVID-19 (a few samples of this study predate the infection). Cell type and time point are not known.

The gene calls are TRBV2 and TRBJ2-3, with D maybe TRBD1 (6 bases). CDR3 length: 15 amino acids. V was shortened by 6 bases and J by 0 bases, with 13 bases between the two germline ends. The germline CDR1 and CDR2 sequences are SNHLY and FYNNEI. CDR3 sequence reads: CASSTPGHSTDTQYF. CDR3 bases: TGTGCCAGCAGCACTCCGGGACACAGCACAGATACGCAGTATTTT.

This clonotype was counted many times. This chain joins TRBV15 and TRBJ2-5; 9 nucleotides agree with TRBD2. Germline V gene lookup returns CDR1 LNHNV and CDR2 YYDKDF (reference sequence). J lost 2 bases, V lost 0 bases, and 4 bases had no gene match. The CDR3 length is 16 residues. The chain's CDR3 is CATSRDGLAGQETQYF. Written as DNA, the CDR3 is TGTGCCACCAGCAGAGATGGGCTAGCGGGGCAAGAGACCCAGTACTTC.

The rearrangement uses TRBV12-3 or TRBV12-4 and TRBJ1-3; D is unclear. This CDR3 contains 12 residues. V was cut by 6 bases and J by 7 bases, with 10 bases left in between. The CDR3 sequence is CASSTFGNTIYF. The CDR3 coding sequence is TGTGCCAGCAGCACCTTTGGTAACACCATATATTTT.

V usage is TRBV12-3 or TRBV12-4 and J usage is TRBJ2-1; D gene unclear. The V end lost 3 bases, the J end lost 8 bases, and 17 bases lay between the germline ends. There are 15 residues in the CDR3. The CDR3 DNA sequence: TGTGCCAGCAGTTTTCAAGGTATCCCCATCCATGAGCAGTTCTTC. Translation gives CASSFQGIPIHEQFF.

The chain carries TRBV4-1 and TRBJ2-5; D perhaps matches TRBD1 (6 bases). The germline gives CDR1 MGHRA, CDR2 YSYEKL. The V gene lost 4 bases and the J gene lost 5 bases, with 14 bases spanning the gap. The CDR3 totals 14 residues. Here the CDR3 DNA reads TGCGCCAGCAGCCCGTCGAGGGGGAAGGAGACCCAGTACTTC. It specifies CASSPSRGKETQYF.

This clonotype has just a few counts. This sequence joins TRBV5-6 and TRBJ1-1; D gene unclear. Deletions cut 3 bases from V and 6 bases from J, with 9 bases between. Germline CDR1 is SGHDT and CDR2 is YYEEEE. The CDR3 has 12 residues. Here the CDR3 DNA reads TGTGCCAGCAGCTCGGTAGTGGCTGAAGCTTTCTTT. This translates into CASSSVVAEAFF.

This clonotype was detected only a few times. V and J are TRBV5-1 and TRBJ1-2; perhaps TRBD1 as D (6 bases). The V end lost 4 bases, the J end lost 5 bases, and 18 bases lay between the germline ends. This CDR3 has 15 amino acids. Germline V gene sequence: CDR1 SGHRS, CDR2 YFSETQ. This CDR3 is CASSPGGQGLYGYTF. The CDR3 DNA follows: TGCGCCAGCAGCCCTGGGGGCCAGGGTTTGTATGGCTACACCTTC.

This clonotype was counted between two and nine times. This chain connects TRBV9 to TRBJ2-5; a weak D match, TRBD2 (6 bases). Trimming took off 3 bases at V and 4 bases at J, with 10 bases between the two ends. This CDR3 comprises 13 residues. Germline V gives CDR1 SGDLS, CDR2 YYNGEE. CDR3 DNA: TGTGCCAGCAGCGATGCCGGGAGAGAGACCCAGTACTTC. This codes for CASSDAGRETQYF.

This clonotype was seen a single time. This chain uses TRBV11-2 with TRBJ2-3, with D unclear. CDR3 size: 11 residues. Looked up from germline, CDR1 is SGHAT and CDR2 is FQNNGV. Trimming removed 5 bases from V and 6 bases from J, with 6 bases in between. This CDR3 is CASSHSDTQYF. Written as DNA, the CDR3 is TGTGCCAGCAGCCATAGCGATACGCAGTATTTT.

The sample holds a few counts of this clonotype. The rearrangement joins TRBV5-1 to TRBJ1-2, with a tentative D call TRBD1 (6 bases). The V gene's germline CDR1 is SGHRS and CDR2 YFSETQ. The CDR3 runs 15 residues. Between the trimmed V and J ends, which lost 4 bases and 3 bases, there was a span of 16 bases. For the CDR3, the DNA is TGCGCCAGCAGCGCAACAGGGAGAAGGGACTATGGCTACACCTTC. This encodes CASSATGRRDYGYTF.

The chain employs TRBV12-5 and TRBJ1-1; TRBD1 matches 10 bases. This CDR3 region has 14 residues. CDR1 LGHNT and CDR2 FRNRAP come from the germline V gene. J lost 5 bases, V lost 2 bases, and 2 bases had no gene match. The CDR3 nucleotides read TGTGCTAGTGGTTTGCCGGGACAGGGGACTGAAGCTTTCTTT. Residues: CASGLPGQGTEAFF.

There are a few counts of this clonotype. The chain uses TRBV4-1 and TRBJ2-3; 10 positions match TRBD1. The junction had 1 base not matched to a gene; V was cut back by 3 bases and J by 4 bases. The CDR3 extends over 14 amino acids. Germline assignment: CDR1 MGHRA and CDR2 YSYEKL. The CDR3 protein is CASSQTGGPDTQYF. The CDR3 nucleotides read TGCGCCAGCAGCCAGACAGGGGGCCCAGATACGCAGTATTTT.

The V gene is TRBV10-3, the J gene TRBJ2-5; 11 bases line up with TRBD1. V dropped 4 bases and J dropped 5; count of bases not matched to a gene: 3. The CDR3 extends over 14 amino acids. Germline V gene data show CDR1 as ENHRY and CDR2 as SYGVKD. CDR3 residues: CAISGTGGAETQYF. The CDR3 coding sequence is TGTGCCATCAGTGGGACAGGGGGCGCGGAGACCCAGTACTTC.

This clonotype turned up a few times. The CDR3 sequence is CASSFYSGGRSATEAFF. Written as DNA, the CDR3 is TGTGCCAGCAGTTTTTACTCGGGGGGACGCTCAGCCACTGAAGCTTTCTTT. V gene TRBV27 combines with J gene TRBJ1-1, with D possibly matching TRBD1 (5 bases). The CDR3 spans 17 residues. Trimming left V 3 bases short and J 4 bases short, with 21 bases between. Germline lookup yields CDR1 MNHEY and CDR2 SMNVEV (reference sequence).

The gene calls are TRBV6-5 and TRBJ1-2; D perhaps matches TRBD1 (5 bases). Germline V gives CDR1 MNHEY, CDR2 SVGAGI. This CDR3 region has 14 residues. V was cut by 6 bases and J by 7 bases, with 18 bases left in between. The CDR3 DNA is TGTGCCAGCAGATTTGGTCAGGGCCTTTCTGGCTACACCTTC. Translated: CASRFGQGLSGYTF.

This clonotype was counted only a few times. This sequence joins TRBV28 and TRBJ1-5; a weak D match, TRBD1 (5 bases). The germline gives CDR1 MDHEN, CDR2 SYDVKM. This CDR3 has 16 residues. Deletions cut 1 base from V and 3 bases from J, with 13 bases between. CDR3 in amino acids: CASSLFGTGFNQPQHF. DNA of the CDR3: TGTGCCAGCAGTTTATTCGGCACAGGCTTCAATCAGCCCCAGCATTTT.

This clonotype has ten or more counts. The chain carries TRBV2 and TRBJ2-3, with a weak D call TRBD1 (6 bases). The CDR3 consists of 14 residues. CDR1 and CDR2 (germline): SNHLY, FYNNEI. Trimming removed 5 bases at V and 4 bases at J, with 13 bases between. The CDR3, as DNA: TGTGCCAGCAGTAGGGGGTCCCCCGCAGATACGCAGTATTTT. It specifies CASSRGSPADTQYF.

This clonotype was seen a few times. The V and J genes are TRBV9 and TRBJ2-4; tentatively, D is TRBD1 (6 bases). The CDR3 has 15 residues. Germline CDR1 is SGDLS and CDR2 is YYNGEE. V lost 3 bases to trimming and J lost 8 bases, with 18 bases between them. CDR3 sequence reads: CASSALGGNLDIQYF. CDR3 coding DNA: TGTGCCAGCAGCGCCTTAGGGGGTAATCTAGACATTCAGTACTTC.

The genes are TRBV4-2 and TRBJ2-1; 14 bases align to TRBD2. Germline V CDR1 and CDR2: LGHNA, YNFKEQ. The CDR3 runs 15 residues. V shed 3 bases and J 8 bases; nucleotides not matched to a gene: 3. CDR3 sequence: CASSQGLAGVYEQFF. The CDR3, as DNA: TGTGCCAGCAGCCAGGGACTAGCGGGAGTCTATGAGCAGTTCTTC.

V usage is TRBV2 and J usage is TRBJ2-4; no reliable D call. This CDR3 contains 13 residues. Trimming took off 6 bases at V and 6 bases at J, with 12 bases between the two ends. Germline assignment: CDR1 SNHLY and CDR2 FYNNEI. The CDR3 reads CASRRMYGNIQYF. DNA for the CDR3: TGTGCCAGCAGAAGGATGTACGGAAACATTCAGTACTTC.